This passage covers 11 T cell receptor beta chains from one sample sequenced in a study of T cell repertoires in cytomegalovirus infection. TCRdb called the reads again in MiXCR, with one record for every CDR3 protein. In the table there are some 500,000 distinct CDR3 sequences, roughly a third of which are singletons. These TCRs are of unknown antigen specificity. The source was cultured PBMCs, collected from culture after CMV antigen stimulation. These receptors were collected from a human donor in good health (CMV status not recorded). Some clones in this sample may be carry-over from other donors' samples.

This chain joins TRBV7-2 and TRBJ1-2; unclear D gene. Germline V CDR1 and CDR2: SGHTA, FQGNSA. V was pared by 4 bases and J by 5 bases, with 14 bases between. This CDR3 contains 14 residues. The CDR3 region is CASSSSLGVYGYTF. The DNA for the CDR3 is TGTGCCAGCAGCTCTTCTCTTGGGGTATATGGCTACACCTTC.

The J gene is TRBJ1-2, the V gene TRBV7-2, with D unresolved. The germline gives CDR1 SGHTA, CDR2 FQGNSA. The CDR3 runs to 17 residues. Trimming cost V 1 base and J 0 bases, with 15 bases left between them. The CDR3 DNA reads as TGTGCCAGCAGCTTAGTTAACCAGGCCCGAGCTAACTATGGCTACACCTTC. Its protein product is CASSLVNQARANYGYTF.

This clonotype turned up a few times. The chain has TRBV27 and TRBJ2-4, with D possibly TRBD1 on 6 matching bases. This CDR3 is built from 14 residues. The V end was cut by 6 bases, the J end by 9 bases, with 18 bases between. Germline V CDR1 and CDR2: MNHEY, SMNVEV (reference sequence). Here the CDR3 reads CASRGQGVGGIQYF. The CDR3 DNA is TGTGCCAGCAGGGGTCAGGGTGTAGGGGGCATTCAGTACTTC.

There are many counts of this clonotype. The chain has TRBV12-3 or TRBV12-4 and TRBJ2-5; D may be TRBD1 or TRBD2 (5 bases each). V gave up 0 bases and J gave up 3 bases, with 17 bases separating them. The CDR3 covers 17 residues. CDR3 nucleotide sequence: TGTGCCAGCAGTTTAGCGACAAACCTGAGGGGTGAAGAGACCCAGTACTTC. This gives the protein CASSLATNLRGEETQYF.

This clonotype was seen many times. The chain recombines TRBV12-3 or TRBV12-4 with TRBJ2-3; 13 bases agree with TRBD2. J gave up 5 bases and V 6 bases, and 8 bases lay outside the gene matches. The CDR3 sequence is 16 residues long. CDR3 coding DNA: TGTGCCAGCAGCCTAGGACTAGCGGGAGCGAGAGATACGCAGTATTTT. Translated: CASSLGLAGARDTQYF.

This rearrangement joins TRBV28 to TRBJ2-1; 7 bases match TRBD2. Trimming at V came to 5 bases and at J to 12 bases, leaving 7 bases not matched to a gene. The germline CDR1 and CDR2 sequences are MDHEN and SYDVKM. CDR3 length: 12 residues. CDR3 residues: CASSETSLPQFF. The CDR3 DNA reads TGTGCCAGCAGTGAGACTAGCCTACCGCAGTTCTTC.

Only a few counts were recorded for this clonotype. This chain links TRBV7-2 with TRBJ2-5; perhaps TRBD2 as D (6 bases). The CDR3 loop spans 15 amino acids. V lost 3 bases and J 0 bases, leaving 11 bases between the germline ends. Germline V gene data show CDR1 as SGHTA and CDR2 as FQGNSA. The CDR3 sequence: CASSFVAEYQETQYF. The CDR3 DNA sequence: TGTGCCAGCAGCTTTGTAGCGGAGTACCAAGAGACCCAGTACTTC.

The rearrangement links TRBV6-1 to TRBJ2-5; D is uncertain. V gave up 3 bases and J gave up 2 bases, with 4 bases separating them. The germline CDR1 and CDR2 sequences are MNHNS and SASEGT. The CDR3 sequence is 12 residues long. CDR3 residues: CASSEQQETQYF. CDR3 sequence (DNA): TGTGCCAGCAGTGAGCAGCAAGAGACCCAGTACTTC.

This clonotype was observed a handful of times. The rearrangement links TRBV5-6 to TRBJ2-4; 11 bases agree with TRBD2. The CDR3 totals 16 residues. V shed 2 bases and J 2 bases; nucleotides not matched to a gene: 3. Germline-derived CDR1 and CDR2 are SGHDT and YYEEEE. CDR3 region: CASSFGTSGSKNIQYF. For the CDR3, the DNA is TGTGCCAGCAGCTTTGGGACTAGCGGTTCCAAAAACATTCAGTACTTC.

This clonotype was seen a few times. J is TRBJ2-7 and V is TRBV20-1; TRBD2 matches at 9 bases. Germline CDR1 reads DFQATT; CDR2 reads SNEGSKA (reference sequence). Trimming took 5 bases from V and 2 from J; bases not matched to a gene: 10. The CDR3 is 15 amino acids. CDR3 DNA: TGCAGTGCTCTCAAGCCCGGGACTAGCACCTACGAGCAGTACTTC. Its translation: CSALKPGTSTYEQYF.

Only a few counts were recorded for this clonotype. V is TRBV19 and J is TRBJ2-7, with D possibly TRBD2 on 6 matching bases. Germline loops: CDR1 LNHDA, CDR2 SQIVND (reference sequence). The CDR3 has 15 residues. The germline V and J ends were trimmed by 3 bases and 0 bases, with 12 bases remaining between them. CDR3 sequence reads: CASSIVSGSSYEQYF. The CDR3 bases are TGTGCCAGTAGTATTGTTAGCGGTAGCTCCTACGAGCAGTACTTC. Filled out from reference TRBV19 and TRBJ2-7, the complete variable domain reads DGGITQSPKYLFRKEGQNVTLSCEQNLNHDAMYWYRQDPGQGLRLIYYSQIVNDFQKGDIAEGYSVSREKKESFPLTVTSAQKNPTAFYLCASSIVSGSSYEQYFGPGTRLTVT.